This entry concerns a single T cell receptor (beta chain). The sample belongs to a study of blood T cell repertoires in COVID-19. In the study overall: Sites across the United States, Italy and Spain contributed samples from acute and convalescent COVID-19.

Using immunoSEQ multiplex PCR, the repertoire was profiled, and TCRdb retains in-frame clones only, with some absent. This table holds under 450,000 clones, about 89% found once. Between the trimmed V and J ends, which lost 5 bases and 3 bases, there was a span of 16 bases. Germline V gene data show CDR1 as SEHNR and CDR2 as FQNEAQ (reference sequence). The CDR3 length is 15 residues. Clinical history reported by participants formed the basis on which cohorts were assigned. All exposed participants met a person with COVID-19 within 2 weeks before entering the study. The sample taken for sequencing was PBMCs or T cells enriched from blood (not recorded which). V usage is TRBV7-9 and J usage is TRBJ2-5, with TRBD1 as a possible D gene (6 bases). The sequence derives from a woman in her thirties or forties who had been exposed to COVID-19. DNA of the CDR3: TGTGCCAGCAGCCGAGACAGGCAAATTAAAGAGACCCAGTACTTC. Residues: CASSRDRQIKETQYF.